Shown below are 17 T cell receptor beta chains from a single sample sequenced in a study of cytomegalovirus exposure and HLA in healthy donors. Primers for the PCR totalled 60 Vbeta and 13 Jbeta. TCRdb keeps only in-frame clones here, not all; method: immunoSEQ multiplex PCR. The table shows 80,000 to 95,000 clones, with 75% to 80% occurring only once. The sample was PBMCs. These TCRs come from a female donor in good health and CMV-seronegative.

The V gene is TRBV7-9, the J gene TRBJ2-3, with 13 bases identical to TRBD2. The CDR3 length is 16 residues. With V trimmed by 4 bases and J by 6 bases, 7 bases remained unmatched. Germline loops: CDR1 SEHNR, CDR2 FQNEAQ (reference sequence). CDR3 nucleotides: TGTGCCAGCAGCTCCGGACTAGCGGGGGCCCTTGATACGCAGTATTTT. Translating gives CASSSGLAGALDTQYF.

This clone was detected once. The chain links TRBV4-1 to TRBJ2-2; 10 bases line up with TRBD1. Germline CDR1 MGHRA, CDR2 YSYEKL. Germline trimming cut 3 bases from V and 4 bases from J; bases unmatched to any gene: 8. The length of the CDR3 is 17 residues. The CDR3 DNA sequence: TGCGCCAGCAGCCACATCGGGACAGGGGCGCTCACCGGGGAGCTGTTTTTT. Its protein product is CASSHIGTGALTGELFF.

The J gene is TRBJ2-7, the V gene TRBV28, with 8 bases identical to TRBD1. CDR1 and CDR2 (germline): MDHEN, SYDVKM. V lost 5 bases and J lost 7; bases outside the gene matches: 7. The CDR3 extends over 13 amino acids. CDR3 in DNA: TGTGCCAGCAGTGGCGGACAGGGTGGAGAGCAGTACTTC. Its translation: CASSGGQGGEQYF. The full variable domain, rest sourced from reference TRBV28 and TRBJ2-7, is DVKVTQSSRYLVKRTGEKVFLECVQDMDHENMFWYRQDPGLGLRLIYFSYDVKMKEKGDIPEGYSVSREKKERFSLILESASTNQTSMYLCASSGGQGGEQYFGPGTRLTVT.

The genes are TRBV5-6 and TRBJ1-2, with D unresolved. The V end lost 1 base, the J end lost 8 bases, and 6 bases lay between the germline ends. The CDR3 loop spans 11 amino acids. Germline CDR1 is SGHDT and CDR2 is YYEEEE. CDR3 residues: CASSLRGGYTF. DNA for the CDR3: TGTGCCAGCAGCTTGAGAGGGGGCTACACCTTC.

The chain joins TRBV7-2 to TRBJ2-7, with TRBD1 matching over 7 bases. Germline V CDR1 and CDR2: SGHTA, FQGNSA. With V trimmed by 1 base and J by 11 bases, 11 bases remained unmatched. This CDR3 comprises 14 residues. The CDR3 nucleotides read TGTGCCAGCAGCTTAGAAGGACAGGCGGCCTGGAAGTACTTC. Translating it yields CASSLEGQAAWKYF.

The chain couples TRBV5-1 to TRBJ2-5; 8 positions agree with TRBD2. The germline V gene encodes CDR1 SGHRS and CDR2 YFSETQ. This CDR3 is built from 14 residues. Germline trimming cut 4 bases from V and 2 bases from J; bases unmatched to any gene: 4. CDR3 sequence: CASSPTSGQETQYF. CDR3 DNA sequence: TGCGCCAGCAGCCCAACTAGCGGACAAGAGACCCAGTACTTC.

This clone was seen a single time. The rearrangement uses TRBV28 and TRBJ2-5, with D perhaps TRBD1 (6 bases). CDR3 size: 13 residues. Trimming took 4 bases from V and 9 from J, leaving 15 bases between them. CDR1 and CDR2 (germline): MDHEN, SYDVKM. CDR3 sequence: CASSSRQAPAQYF. The CDR3 nucleotides are TGTGCCAGCAGTTCCCGACAGGCTCCGGCCCAGTACTTC.

The rearrangement uses TRBV28 and TRBJ2-1; no clear D gene. Germline V lookup: CDR1 MDHEN, CDR2 SYDVKM. The CDR3 consists of 13 residues. Between the trimmed V and J ends, which lost 1 base and 9 bases, there was a span of 10 bases. CDR3 region: CASSLLSPPEQFF. Here the CDR3 DNA reads TGTGCCAGCAGTTTATTGTCCCCTCCTGAGCAGTTCTTC.

This clone was seen only a few times. The DNA of the CDR3 is TGCGCCAGCAGTCGGGGGTGGGAGCAGTACTTC. Its translation: CASSRGWEQYF. The chain recombines TRBV5-1 with TRBJ2-7; maybe TRBD2 (6 bases). The CDR3 contains 11 residues. CDR1 SGHRS and CDR2 YFSETQ come from the germline V gene. The ends were cut back, 5 bases at V and 7 bases at J, with 10 bases in the middle.

Regarding this clone: An end of the junction differs from the germline gene, which may be a read error. The V call is TRBV6-1, the J call TRBJ1-2, with 7 nucleotides matching TRBD1. This CDR3 has 15 amino acids. Germline CDR1 reads MNHNS; CDR2 reads SASEGT. CDR3 sequence (DNA): TGCGCCCATTATAGTGGCGAGACAGGGAACTATGGCTACACCTTC. Protein product: CAHYSGETGNYGYTF.

The genes are TRBV28 and TRBJ1-6, with D tentatively TRBD1 (5 bases). V lost 6 bases and J lost 11, with 17 bases in between. Germline loops: CDR1 MDHEN, CDR2 SYDVKM. The CDR3 is 14 residues long. CDR3 DNA: TGTGCCAGCAGAAGACAGCTGCCCTTAACACCCCTCCACTTT. Protein product: CASRRQLPLTPLHF.

The chain couples TRBV5-1 to TRBJ2-7, with unresolved D. Germline CDR1 and CDR2: SGHRS and YFSETQ. This CDR3 is 10 amino acids long. V was clipped by 7 bases and J by 5 bases, with 7 bases between them. Here the CDR3 reads CASQIDEQYF. In DNA form, the CDR3 reads TGCGCCAGCCAAATTGACGAGCAGTACTTC.

A few counts support this clone. The gene calls are TRBV30 and TRBJ1-5; D perhaps matches TRBD1 (6 bases). The CDR3 consists of 14 residues. V lost 7 bases to trimming and J lost 2 bases, with 15 bases between them. Germline CDR1 and CDR2: GTSNPN and SVGIG (reference sequence). In nucleotides, the CDR3 is TGTGCCTCCCGGACAGCCGGAGGCAATCAGCCCCAGCATTTT. Amino acid sequence: CASRTAGGNQPQHF.

The chain has TRBV6-1 and TRBJ2-2; D is perhaps TRBD2 (6 bases). The length of the CDR3 is 15 residues. The germline V and J ends were trimmed by 7 bases and 1 base, with 13 bases remaining between them. Germline values: CDR1 MNHNS, CDR2 SASEGT. CDR3: CASTDGSGNTGELFF. The CDR3 region has the DNA TGTGCCAGCACTGATGGTAGCGGGAACACCGGGGAGCTGTTTTTT.

This chain uses TRBV7-6 with TRBJ1-5; TRBD1 matches 7 bases. The ends lost 2 bases at V and 3 bases at J; junction bases unmatched: 4. The CDR3 sequence is 15 residues long. Germline-derived CDR1 and CDR2 are SGHVS and FNYEAQ. This CDR3 is CASSLRRGNNQPQHF. The CDR3 nucleotides read TGTGCCAGCAGCTTACGCAGGGGGAACAATCAGCCCCAGCATTTT.

With respect to this clone: Relative to the germline gene, one junction end is altered; a read error may explain this. The chain has TRBV7-9 and TRBJ2-5, with D perhaps matching TRBD1 (5 bases). The germline V gene encodes CDR1 SEHNR and CDR2 FQNEAQ (reference sequence). The length of the CDR3 is 14 residues. CDR3 sequence (DNA): TGTGCCGGCAGCTCCAGACAGAACCAAGAGACCCAGTACTTC. Its translation: CAGSSRQNQETQYF.

V and J are TRBV5-1 and TRBJ2-5; 7 bases map to TRBD2. CDR1 SGHRS and CDR2 YFSETQ come from the germline V gene. The CDR3 covers 15 residues. Trimming cost V 4 bases and J 2 bases; bases outside gene matches: 8. CDR3 bases: TGCGCCAGCAGCGAGACTAGCACTTTGCAAGAGACCCAGTACTTC. Amino acids: CASSETSTLQETQYF.